The 28 T cell receptor beta chains below come from one sample, sequenced in a study of regulatory T cells in long-lasting Graves disease. TCR beta libraries were built with iRepertoire HTBI primers and Arm-PCR of CDR3 regions. TCRdb recomputed calls from the multiplex PCR reads with MiXCR, one row per CDR3 protein. The sample carries around 400,000 distinct CDR3 sequences, around a fifth recorded once. The time point is: persistent/refractory GD, antithyroid drugs over 5 years with positive TRAb. Construction of the TCR library relied on RNA isolated from PBMCs. This specimen consisted of peripheral blood mononuclear cells (PBMCs), obtained when the disease was refractory, from a patient treated with antithyroid drugs. The receptors were sampled from a female donor with Graves disease.

There are many counts of this clonotype. The rearrangement uses TRBV12-3 or TRBV12-4 and TRBJ2-4; maybe TRBD2 (5 bases). This CDR3 is 17 amino acids long. Trimming pared 2 bases from V and 0 bases from J, leaving 14 bases between. CDR3 amino acids: CASSLSWSEVAKNIQYF. In DNA, the CDR3 is TGTGCCAGCAGTTTATCTTGGTCGGAGGTAGCCAAAAACATTCAGTACTTC.

This clonotype appeared many times. The chain links TRBV20-1 to TRBJ2-7; possibly TRBD1 for D (5 bases). The CDR3 sequence is 15 residues long. Trimming shortened V by 1 base and J by 6 bases, and 19 bases separated the two germline ends. CDR1 and CDR2 from the germline V gene are DFQATT and SNEGSKA (reference sequence). Written as DNA, the CDR3 is TGCAGTGCTAGAGGTTCCACCAGGGCTGGTGGCGAGCAGTACTTC. Translation: CSARGSTRAGGEQYF.

This clonotype was seen many times. The chain joins TRBV6-5 to TRBJ2-2; 10 nucleotides match TRBD2. The CDR3 length is 16 residues. Germline loops: CDR1 MNHEY, CDR2 SVGAGI. Trimming cost V 0 bases and J 7 bases; bases outside gene matches: 5. This CDR3 reads CASSYSSGRAGGELFF. CDR3 sequence (DNA): TGTGCCAGCAGTTACTCGAGCGGGAGGGCCGGCGGGGAGCTGTTTTTT.

This chain connects TRBV7-9 to TRBJ2-5; TRBD1 matches at 7 bases. V was clipped by 3 bases and J by 7 bases; unmatched bases: 17. From germline, CDR1 is SEHNR and CDR2 FQNEAQ (reference sequence). This CDR3 has 17 residues. CDR3 residues: CASSFASGELAGGTQYF. The DNA of the CDR3 is TGTGCCAGCAGCTTTGCGTCCGGGGAACTCGCAGGGGGGACCCAGTACTTC. The variable domain in full, completed from reference TRBV7-9 and TRBJ2-5, reads DTGVSQNPRHKITKRGQNVTFRCDPISEHNRLYWYRQTLGQGPEFLTYFQNEAQLEKSRLLSDRFSAERPKGSFSTLEIQRTEQGDSAMYLCASSFASGELAGGTQYFGPGTRLLVL.

This clonotype appeared many times. The chain has TRBV7-9 and TRBJ2-5; D is uncertain. This CDR3 has 15 amino acids. Germline CDR1 reads SEHNR; CDR2 reads FQNEAQ (reference sequence). V lost 1 base to trimming and J lost 3 bases, with 12 bases between them. The CDR3 coding sequence is TGTGCCAGCAGCTTAGATGGTCCGTACGAAGAGACCCAGTACTTC. Its translation: CASSLDGPYEETQYF.

This clonotype has a count of ten or more. The chain carries TRBV2 and TRBJ2-5; 8 bases agree with TRBD2. J was trimmed by 5 bases and V by 4 bases; bases with no gene match: 9. Germline V lookup: CDR1 SNHLY, CDR2 FYNNEI. The CDR3 has 15 amino acids. CDR3 amino acids: CASSGITGGGETQYF. DNA of the CDR3: TGTGCCAGCAGTGGAATAACGGGAGGGGGTGAGACCCAGTACTTC.

This clonotype has only a few counts. The genes are TRBV27 and TRBJ2-5, with 8 bases identical to TRBD2. Losses at the gene ends were 3 bases for V and 1 base for J; bases not matched to a gene: 4. CDR1 MNHEY and CDR2 SMNVEV come from the germline V gene (reference sequence). The CDR3 has 15 amino acids. DNA of the CDR3: TGTGCCAGCAGTTTGGAGAGCGGGGGCCAAGAGACCCAGTACTTC. Protein sequence: CASSLESGGQETQYF.

This clonotype was counted a few times. CDR3 sequence: CASSLAGQMYQETQYF. CDR3 coding DNA: TGTGCCAGCAGCTTGGCCGGACAGATGTACCAAGAGACCCAGTACTTC. The rearrangement uses TRBV5-6 and TRBJ2-5; tentatively, D is TRBD1 (6 bases). CDR1 is SGHDT and CDR2 is YYEEEE in the germline V gene. The CDR3 covers 16 residues. V was pared by 0 bases and J by 0 bases, with 12 bases between.

In this sample, this clonotype turned up many times. This sequence joins TRBV20-1 and TRBJ1-4; D possibly corresponds to TRBD1 (5 bases). CDR1 is DFQATT, CDR2 SNEGSKA, per germline (reference sequence). Trimming stripped 1 base from V and 9 bases from J, with 21 bases between. The CDR3 sequence is 16 residues long. CDR3 nucleotides: TGCAGTGCTAGAGGGGGGTCGGGAGGAGACTATCAAAAACTGTTTTTT. Protein: CSARGGSGGDYQKLFF.

There are many counts of this clonotype. The V and J genes are TRBV6-2 or TRBV6-3 and TRBJ1-1; D is ambiguous. Germline V gene lookup returns CDR1 MNHEY and CDR2 SVGEGT. V lost 6 bases and J lost 1, with 12 bases in between. The CDR3 spans 14 residues. CDR3 DNA: TGTGCCAGCAGCCGGGGAGCGGGGAACACTGAAGCTTTCTTT. Its protein product is CASSRGAGNTEAFF.

This clonotype has only a few counts. The gene calls are TRBV20-1 and TRBJ1-5; D uncertain. The CDR3 is 18 residues long. Germline V gene data show CDR1 as DFQATT and CDR2 as SNEGSKA (reference sequence). V lost 6 bases, J lost 1 base, and 25 bases lay in between. Here the CDR3 reads CSAASPGSPFLSNQPQHF. For the CDR3, the DNA is TGCAGTGCCGCTTCTCCGGGCTCCCCCTTTTTAAGCAATCAGCCCCAGCATTTT.

This clonotype was detected ten times or more. The chain combines TRBV12-3 or TRBV12-4 with TRBJ2-5; D is ambiguous. Trimming stripped 2 bases from V and 4 bases from J, with 8 bases between. The CDR3 sequence is 13 residues long. The CDR3 DNA reads as TGTGCCAGCAGTTTATTTCGGACAGAGACCCAGTACTTC. This encodes CASSLFRTETQYF.

The CDR3 coding sequence is TGTGCCAGTAGTACCTTGCAGCGGAGCACAGATACGCAGTATTTT. Encoded protein: CASSTLQRSTDTQYF. V is TRBV19 and J is TRBJ2-3; a possible D gene is TRBD2 (5 bases). This CDR3 contains 15 residues. Per germline, CDR1 LNHDA and CDR2 SQIVND (reference sequence). The V gene lost 4 bases and the J gene lost 0 bases, with 11 bases spanning the gap.

This clonotype was recorded many times. This chain joins TRBV6-5 and TRBJ1-1, with D possibly TRBD1 on 5 matching bases. V lost 0 bases to trimming and J lost 0 bases, with 11 bases between them. The CDR3 has 16 amino acids. From germline, CDR1 is MNHEY and CDR2 SVGAGI. The CDR3 loop reads CASSYSGGEVNTEAFF. For the CDR3, the DNA is TGTGCCAGCAGTTACTCTGGGGGAGAGGTGAACACTGAAGCTTTCTTT.

Concerning this clonotype itself: A junction end diverges from the germline sequence, so it may reflect a read error. The rearrangement joins TRBV2 to TRBJ2-1, with D perhaps matching TRBD2 (5 bases). Germline V gives CDR1 SNHLY, CDR2 FYNNEI. The CDR3 contains 14 residues. The CDR3 loop is CASSGPGYYDEQFF. DNA of the CDR3: TGTGCCAGCAGTGGGCCGGGATACTACGATGAGCAGTTCTTC.

This clonotype was seen a handful of times. The chain links TRBV29-1 to TRBJ2-5, with unresolved D. This CDR3 is built from 15 residues. Trimming took off 3 bases at V and 0 bases at J, with 14 bases between the two ends. The germline V gene encodes CDR1 SQVTM and CDR2 ANQGSEA. CDR3 sequence: CSVDLGSMYQETQYF. The CDR3 region has the DNA TGCAGCGTTGATCTCGGCTCAATGTACCAAGAGACCCAGTACTTC. The variable domain in full, with the rest retrieved from reference TRBV29-1 and TRBJ2-5, is SAVISQKPSRDICQRGTSLTIQCQVDSQVTMMFWYRQQPGQSLTLIATANQGSEATYESGFVIDKFPISRPNLTFSTLTVSNMSPEDSSIYLCSVDLGSMYQETQYFGPGTRLLVL.

Ten or more counts support this clonotype. This chain uses TRBV11-1 with TRBJ2-7; 9 bases are a match to TRBD2. In germline, CDR1 is SGHAT, CDR2 FQDESV (reference sequence). The trim removed 3 bases at V and 1 base at J, leaving 4 bases unmatched. CDR3 length: 15 residues. The CDR3: CASSFSLAGSYEQYF. CDR3 DNA sequence: TGTGCCAGCAGCTTCTCACTAGCGGGTTCCTACGAGCAGTACTTC.

This clonotype was seen at least ten times. The chain recombines TRBV29-1 with TRBJ2-5; maybe TRBD1 (6 bases). The CDR3 spans 13 residues. The V and J ends lost 4 bases and 2 bases respectively, with 11 bases between them. Per germline, CDR1 SQVTM and CDR2 ANQGSEA. The DNA for the CDR3 is TGCAGCGTTGTTGGGACAAGGCAAGAGACCCAGTACTTC. Protein: CSVVGTRQETQYF.

The chain is built from TRBV7-3 and TRBJ2-2; D is uncertain. The CDR3 sequence is 15 residues long. V lost 5 bases and J 6 bases, leaving 16 bases between the germline ends. Germline loops: CDR1 SGHTA, CDR2 FQGTGA. The CDR3 is CASSPEGQVAGELFF. In nucleotides, the CDR3 is TGTGCCAGCAGCCCAGAAGGGCAAGTGGCCGGGGAGCTGTTTTTT.

The rearrangement joins TRBV6-1 to TRBJ1-3; maybe TRBD1 (5 bases). The CDR3 has 14 residues. V shed 6 bases and J shed 3 bases, with 12 bases lying between them. Germline V lookup: CDR1 MNHNS, CDR2 SASEGT. The CDR3 here is CASSQQEFGNTIYF. The CDR3 bases are TGTGCCAGCAGCCAACAGGAATTTGGAAACACCATATATTTT.

Comments on this clonotype: This sequence may be a read error, since a much larger clone differs from it by one base. This chain uses TRBV2 with TRBJ2-2, with no clear D. Germline V gene data show CDR1 as SNHLY and CDR2 as FYNNEI. This CDR3 is built from 13 residues. V lost 8 bases and J 4 bases, leaving 11 bases between the germline ends. CDR3 DNA: TGTGCCAGCTGGACGGCTGTCACCGGGGAGCTGTTTTTT. Its translation is CASWTAVTGELFF. The full variable domain, with the rest looked up from reference TRBV2 and TRBJ2-2, is EPEVTQTPSHQVTQMGQEVILRCVPISNHLYFYWYRQILGQKVEFLVSFYNNEISEKSEIFDDQFSVERPDGSNFTLKIRSTKLEDSAMYFCASWTAVTGELFFGEGSRLTVL.

V gene TRBV19 combines with J gene TRBJ2-1; 7 nucleotides line up with TRBD2. The CDR3 length is 15 residues. Germline V gene data show CDR1 as LNHDA and CDR2 as SQIVND (reference sequence). The ends lost 2 bases at V and 1 base at J; junction bases unmatched: 2. The CDR3 DNA sequence: TGTGCCAGTAGTATACCCGGGAGGTCCTACAATGAGCAGTTCTTC. Its translation: CASSIPGRSYNEQFF.

The V and J genes are TRBV2 and TRBJ2-3; a weak D match, TRBD2 (5 bases). The V and J ends lost 4 bases and 1 base respectively, with 12 bases between them. The CDR3 has 15 residues. Germline-derived CDR1 and CDR2 are SNHLY and FYNNEI. The CDR3 coding sequence is TGTGCCAGCAGTGTTCTAGCCGCCCGCACAGATACGCAGTATTTT. It yields the protein CASSVLAARTDTQYF.

The sample holds many counts of this clonotype. The chain couples TRBV20-1 to TRBJ2-7; no clear D. The CDR3 extends over 12 amino acids. CDR1 and CDR2 (germline): DFQATT, SNEGSKA (reference sequence). Trimming cost V 1 base and J 6 bases, with 10 bases left between them. CDR3 nucleotides: TGCAGTGCTAGAGGGATGGCGAGCGAGCAGTACTTC. This sequence encodes CSARGMASEQYF.

This clonotype turned up a few times. V and J are TRBV18 and TRBJ1-5; a weak D match, TRBD1 (5 bases). V lost 5 bases to trimming and J lost 7 bases, with 15 bases between them. There are 14 residues in the CDR3. Germline CDR1 reads KGHSH; CDR2 reads LQKENI. CDR3 bases: TGTGCCAGCTCAGACCGGGACGGAAACCAGCCCCAGCATTTT. This gives the protein CASSDRDGNQPQHF.

About this clonotype: A much larger clonotype is one base distant, so this may be a read error. The chain links TRBV7-9 to TRBJ2-5; D is unresolved. In germline, CDR1 is SEHNR, CDR2 FQNEAQ (reference sequence). The CDR3 covers 14 residues. CDR3: CASGLGRYQETQYF. As DNA, the CDR3 is TGTGCCAGCGGCTTAGGGCGTTACCAAGAGACCCAGTACTTC.

This clonotype appeared many times. CDR3 sequence reads: CASSPGQPVANYGYTF. The CDR3 nucleotides read TGTGCCAGCAGCCCCGGACAGCCCGTAGCTAACTATGGCTACACCTTC. The chain couples TRBV6-1 to TRBJ1-2, with D possibly matching TRBD1 (6 bases). CDR1 is MNHNS and CDR2 is SASEGT in the germline V gene. This CDR3 spans 16 amino acids. V shed 6 bases and J shed 0 bases, with 17 bases lying between them.

In its sample, this clonotype was seen many times. CDR3 coding DNA: TGTGCCAGCAGTCCCGACGCGAGGCCTCAAGAGACCCAGTACTTC. Its translation: CASSPDARPQETQYF. The gene calls are TRBV28 and TRBJ2-5; no clear D. CDR3 length: 15 residues. Trimming removed 5 bases from V and 2 bases from J, with 15 bases in between. Germline V gives CDR1 MDHEN, CDR2 SYDVKM.